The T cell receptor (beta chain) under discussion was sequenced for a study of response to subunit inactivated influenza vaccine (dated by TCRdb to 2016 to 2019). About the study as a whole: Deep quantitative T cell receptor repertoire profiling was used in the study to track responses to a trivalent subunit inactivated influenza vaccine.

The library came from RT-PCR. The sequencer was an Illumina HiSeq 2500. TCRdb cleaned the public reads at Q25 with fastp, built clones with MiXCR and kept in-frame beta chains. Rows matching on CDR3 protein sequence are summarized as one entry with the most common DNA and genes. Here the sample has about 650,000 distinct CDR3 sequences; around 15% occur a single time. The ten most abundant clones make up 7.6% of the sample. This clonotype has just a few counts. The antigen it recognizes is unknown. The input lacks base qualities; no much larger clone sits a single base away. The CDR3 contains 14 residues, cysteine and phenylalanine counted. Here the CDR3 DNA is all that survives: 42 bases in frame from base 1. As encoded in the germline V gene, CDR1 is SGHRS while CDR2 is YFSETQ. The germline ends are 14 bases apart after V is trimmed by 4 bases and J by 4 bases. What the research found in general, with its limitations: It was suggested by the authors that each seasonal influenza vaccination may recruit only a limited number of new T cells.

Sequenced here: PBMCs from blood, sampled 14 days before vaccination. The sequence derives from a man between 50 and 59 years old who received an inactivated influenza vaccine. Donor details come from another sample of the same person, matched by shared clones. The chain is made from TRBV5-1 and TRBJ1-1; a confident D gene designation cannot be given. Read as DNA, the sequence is TGCGCCAGCAGCATAGGACCTGGGAGCACTGAAGCTTTCTTT. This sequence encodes CASSIGPGSTEAFF.